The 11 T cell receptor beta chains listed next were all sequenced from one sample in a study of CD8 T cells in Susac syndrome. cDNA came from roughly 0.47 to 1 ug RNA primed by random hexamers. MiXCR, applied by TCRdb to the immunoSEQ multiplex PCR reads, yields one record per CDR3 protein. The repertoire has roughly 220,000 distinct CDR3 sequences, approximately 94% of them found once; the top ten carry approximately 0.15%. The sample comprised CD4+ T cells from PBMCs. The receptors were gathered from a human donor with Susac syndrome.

Here the CDR3 reads CASRGAGGSGQPQHF. The CDR3 DNA reads TGTGCCAGCAGAGGCGCAGGAGGGTCCGGTCAGCCCCAGCATTTT. The rearrangement links TRBV12-3 or TRBV12-4 to TRBJ1-5; D gene unclear. Trimming cost V 6 bases and J 6 bases, with 18 bases left between them. This CDR3 has 15 residues.

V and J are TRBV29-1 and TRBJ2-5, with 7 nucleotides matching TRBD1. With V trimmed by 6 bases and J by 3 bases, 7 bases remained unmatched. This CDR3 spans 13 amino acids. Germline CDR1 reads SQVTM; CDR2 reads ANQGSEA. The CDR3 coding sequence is TGCAGCGTGGCACCGGGACAGAAAGAGACCCAGTACTTC. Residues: CSVAPGQKETQYF.

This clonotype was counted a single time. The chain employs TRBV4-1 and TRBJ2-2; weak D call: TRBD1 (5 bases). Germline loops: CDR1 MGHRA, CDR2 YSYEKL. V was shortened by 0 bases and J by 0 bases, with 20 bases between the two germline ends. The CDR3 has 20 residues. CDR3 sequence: CASSQDPKDKIPANTGELFF. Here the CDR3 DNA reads TGCGCCAGCAGCCAAGATCCGAAGGACAAAATCCCTGCGAACACCGGGGAGCTGTTTTTT.

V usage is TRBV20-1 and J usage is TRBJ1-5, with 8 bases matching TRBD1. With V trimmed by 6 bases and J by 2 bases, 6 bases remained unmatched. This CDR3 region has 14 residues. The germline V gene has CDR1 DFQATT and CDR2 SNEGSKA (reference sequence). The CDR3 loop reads CSAIDRGGNQPQHF. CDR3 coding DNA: TGCAGTGCGATCGACAGGGGAGGCAATCAGCCCCAGCATTTT.

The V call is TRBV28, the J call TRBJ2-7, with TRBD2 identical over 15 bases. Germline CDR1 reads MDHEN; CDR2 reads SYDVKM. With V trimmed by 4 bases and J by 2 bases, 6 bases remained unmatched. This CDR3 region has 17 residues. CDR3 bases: TGTGCCAGCAGTTCTCTCAGGACTAGCGGGGGGGCCTACGAGCAGTACTTC. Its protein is CASSSLRTSGGAYEQYF.

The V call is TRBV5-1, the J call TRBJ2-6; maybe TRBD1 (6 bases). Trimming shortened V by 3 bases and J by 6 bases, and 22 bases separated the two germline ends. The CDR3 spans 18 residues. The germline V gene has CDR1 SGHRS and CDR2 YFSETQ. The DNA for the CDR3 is TGCGCCAGCAGCTCGCACTCGGACAGTCCAATCATGGCCAACGTCCTGACTTTC. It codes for CASSSHSDSPIMANVLTF.

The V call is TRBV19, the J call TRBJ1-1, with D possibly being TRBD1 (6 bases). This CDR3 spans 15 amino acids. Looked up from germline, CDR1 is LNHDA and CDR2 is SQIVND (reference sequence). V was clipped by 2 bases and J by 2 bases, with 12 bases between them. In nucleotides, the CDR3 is TGTGCCAGTAGTATAAGTCCAGGGGTAAACACTGAAGCTTTCTTT. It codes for CASSISPGVNTEAFF.

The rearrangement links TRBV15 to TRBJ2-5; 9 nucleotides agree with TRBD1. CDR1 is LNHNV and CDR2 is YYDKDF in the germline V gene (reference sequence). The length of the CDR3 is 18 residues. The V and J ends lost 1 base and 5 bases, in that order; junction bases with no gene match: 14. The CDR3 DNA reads TGTGCCACCAGCAGAGGGAATCCGGGACAGGGAGGACAGGAGACCCAGTACTTC. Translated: CATSRGNPGQGGQETQYF.

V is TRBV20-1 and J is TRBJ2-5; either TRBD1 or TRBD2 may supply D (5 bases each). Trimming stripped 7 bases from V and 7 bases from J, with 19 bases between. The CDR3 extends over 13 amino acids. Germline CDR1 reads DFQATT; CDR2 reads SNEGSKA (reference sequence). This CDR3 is CSGGTGPPGTQYF. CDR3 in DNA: TGCAGTGGGGGGACCGGGCCCCCGGGGACCCAGTACTTC.

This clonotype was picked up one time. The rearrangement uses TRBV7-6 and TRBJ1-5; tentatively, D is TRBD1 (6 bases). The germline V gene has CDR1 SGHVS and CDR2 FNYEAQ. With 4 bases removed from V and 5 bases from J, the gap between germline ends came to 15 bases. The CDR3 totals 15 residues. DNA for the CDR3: TGTGCCAGCAGCTCCCTGCCACAGGGAGATCAGCCCCAGCATTTT. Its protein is CASSSLPQGDQPQHF.

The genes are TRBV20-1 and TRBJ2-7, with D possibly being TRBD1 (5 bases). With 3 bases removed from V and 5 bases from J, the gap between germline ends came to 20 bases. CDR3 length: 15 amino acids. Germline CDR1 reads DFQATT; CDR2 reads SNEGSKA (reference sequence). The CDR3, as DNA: TGCAGTGCTAGTCCTGCCGCCAGGGTGGTACACGAGCAGTACTTC. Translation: CSASPAARVVHEQYF.